This T cell receptor (beta chain) was found in a study of blood T cell repertoires in COVID-19 (dated by TCRdb to about 2020). Background for the entire study: Samples from collaborators originated in the United States, Italy and Spain and spanned both the acute and convalescent phases of COVID-19. The material from the prospective study consisted of cDNA or gDNA derived from T cells, B-cell-depleted T cells, or PBMCs. The dataset comprised deeply sampled blood TCRbeta repertoires from subjects exposed to, actively infected with, or recovered from COVID-19. The repertoires were released in a freely available public database meant as a resource for research on the immune response to SARS-CoV-2. Samples were obtained from the ongoing ImmuneRACE study (first 160 participants) and from 1,000 to 1,500 subjects provided by 6 global collaborators. Sample metadata almost always included a de-identified subject ID, COVID-19 status, age in years and sex. Where available, HLA class I and class II types were taken from metadata supplied by the sample provider and were not determined by assay-based typing.

At one collaborating source in Seattle, patients were enrolled during active infection and were followed longitudinally through the course of disease. Each collaborating institution followed its own protocols to collect whole blood in K2EDTA tubes. For TCRbeta analysis, collaborators shipped samples in one of three forms: frozen whole blood, isolated PBMCs, or DNA extracted from either of those sample types. TCRbeta CDR3 regions were amplified from genomic DNA by means of the immunoSEQ Assay, a bias-controlled multiplex PCR. The authors processed their data as follows. Within the assay, amplification of reference gene primers was used to estimate how many nucleated cells each sample contained. To quantify the absolute abundance of each unique TCRbeta CDR3 rearrangement, sequence reads were collapsed and filtered. Productive Simpson clonality was computed per sample as the square root of Simpson's diversity index over productive rearrangements. The immuneACCESS repertoire file appears here via TCRdb, limited to in-frame rearrangements. These files lack a portion of the clones; in checked studies, under half of the deficit traces to unresolved V genes, and the cause of the others is not known. V and J calls and clone size are those listed in that table; D and trimming were worked out from the DNA. This sample lists tens of thousands of clones; 81% were detected once. The biggest ten clones account for about 3% of the sample.

Based on the germline V gene, the CDR1 and CDR2 sequences are SGHDT and YYEEEE. V is pared back by 5 bases and J by 8 bases, with 16 bases lying between the germline termini. From its cysteine to its phenylalanine, the CDR3 spans 13 amino acids. The retained sequence is limited to the CDR3, 39 bases, with the frame set at the first base. As to this clone: No cognate antigen has been identified for it. No base-level quality is on record; no much larger clone is a single base apart.

Overall results and qualifications from the work: How much clinical and demographic metadata was included differed by source and by participant, and the metadata was provided uncurated.

This TCR was recovered from a man aged 65 to 79 with COVID-19, enrolled during active disease. The chain uses TRBV5-6 and TRBJ1-2; TRBD1 is a weak D gene call, 6 bases matching. The specimen sequenced was peripheral blood. The CDR3 protein is CASSLTGWEGYTF. The nucleotide sequence is given as TGTGCCAGCAGTCTGACAGGATGGGAGGGCTACACCTTC.